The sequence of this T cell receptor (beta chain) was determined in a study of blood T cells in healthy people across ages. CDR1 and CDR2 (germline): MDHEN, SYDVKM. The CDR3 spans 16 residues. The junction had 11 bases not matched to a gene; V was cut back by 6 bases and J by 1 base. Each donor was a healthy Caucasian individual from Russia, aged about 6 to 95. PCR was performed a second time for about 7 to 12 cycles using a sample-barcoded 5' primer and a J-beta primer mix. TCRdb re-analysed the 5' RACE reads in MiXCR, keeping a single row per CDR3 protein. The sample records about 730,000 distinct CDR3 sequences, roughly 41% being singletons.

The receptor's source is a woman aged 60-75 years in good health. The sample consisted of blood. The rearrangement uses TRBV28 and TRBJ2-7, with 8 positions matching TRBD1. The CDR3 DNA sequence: TGTGCCAGCAGAAGACAGGGGCCGCAGTGGTCCTACGAGCAGTACTTC. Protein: CASRRQGPQWSYEQYF.